A single TCR beta chain is shown here with its context. Its specificity is not known. The sample originates from a study of OX40 agonist ivuxolimab in advanced cancers. Study in general: Of the patients, three showed partial responses, one with hepatocellular carcinoma and two with cutaneous melanoma.

Data came from immunoSEQ multiplex PCR; TCRdb stores just in-frame clones and leaves some out. The sample consists of 30,000 to 40,000 clones, approximately 76% of them appearing once. The germline gives CDR1 SEHNR, CDR2 FQNEAQ (reference sequence). The CDR3 runs 14 residues. The germline V and J ends were trimmed by 7 bases and 1 base, with 13 bases remaining between them. Overall study findings and caveats: Averaged across samples, CD8+ T cells carried more expanded clones than CD4+ did. A proportion of nonresponders additionally exhibited low normalized T-cell clonal expansion.

This specimen was CD4+ or CD8+ T cells sorted from blood, taken in a trial of the OX40 agonist ivuxolimab. The TCR was taken from an adult with an advanced solid tumor such as melanoma, head and neck, liver or kidney cancer. The rearrangement links TRBV7-9 to TRBJ1-2; D is undetermined. The CDR3 loop reads CASKVPGFNYGYTF. The CDR3 nucleotides read TGTGCCAGCAAGGTACCCGGATTTAACTATGGCTACACCTTC.